The rows below give T cell receptor beta chains drawn from one sample of a study of beta chain features in type 1 diabetes. Assay used: immunoSEQ multiplex PCR; TCRdb lists only in-frame clones, some missing. The sample consists of under 300,000 clones, roughly 17% of them appearing once. Specimen: naive CD4+ T cells from blood. These receptors all stem from a man younger than 45 with type 1 diabetes. CDR3s include the opening cysteine and the closing phenylalanine or tryptophan. The order of the fields is J gene, V gene, D gene, clone size, CDR3 protein, CDR3 DNA. The D gene is left open where the match is weak. Some rows mark clone size as missing; the rest say once, few, many or name a class of expanded clone.

TRBJ2-1 | TRBV29-1 | NA | few | CSVRPGRYNEQFF | TGCAGCGTTCGGCCAGGGCGGTACAATGAGCAGTTCTTC
TRBJ2-2 | TRBV14 | NA | NA | CASSQAVNTGELFF | TGTGCCAGCAGCCAAGCTGTGAACACCGGGGAGCTGTTTTTT
TRBJ1-2 | TRBV10-3 | NA | few | CAISDGNYGYTF | TGTGCCATCAGTGATGGAAACTATGGCTACACCTTC
TRBJ2-7 | TRBV18 | NA | few | CASSPPGGDEQYF | TGTGCCAGCTCACCACCGGGCGGGGACGAGCAGTACTTC
TRBJ2-3 | TRBV4-1 | TRBD2 | NA | CASSPEPGGPSSQDTQYF | TGCGCCAGCAGCCCCGAACCGGGAGGGCCTTCATCACAAGATACGCAGTATTTT
TRBJ1-1 | TRBV29-1 | NA | few | CSVEGVLTEAFF | TGCAGCGTTGAGGGGGTTCTCACTGAAGCTTTCTTT
TRBJ1-1 | TRBV9 | NA | few | CASSGRAAGTEAFF | TGTGCCAGCAGCGGACGGGCGGCCGGTACTGAAGCTTTCTTT
TRBJ2-3 | TRBV4-1 | NA | few | CASSRSTGTRGRTDTQYF | TGCGCCAGCAGCCGTTCGACCGGGACCAGAGGAAGGACGGATACGCAGTATTTT
TRBJ2-7 | TRBV14 | TRBD2 | few | CASSRVSGSRDEQYF | TGTGCCAGCAGCCGAGTTAGCGGGAGTAGGGACGAGCAGTACTTC
TRBJ2-1 | TRBV29-1 | TRBD2 | NA | CSVEGVAGGPYNEQFF | TGCAGCGTTGAGGGTGTGGCGGGAGGACCGTACAATGAGCAGTTCTTC
TRBJ2-4 | TRBV18 | NA | NA | CASSPGQINIQYF | TGTGCCAGCTCACCTGGACAGATAAACATTCAGTACTTC
TRBJ2-7 | TRBV29-1 | NA | NA | CSGGHTRDEQYF | TGCAGCGGTGGACACACGAGGGACGAGCAGTACTTC